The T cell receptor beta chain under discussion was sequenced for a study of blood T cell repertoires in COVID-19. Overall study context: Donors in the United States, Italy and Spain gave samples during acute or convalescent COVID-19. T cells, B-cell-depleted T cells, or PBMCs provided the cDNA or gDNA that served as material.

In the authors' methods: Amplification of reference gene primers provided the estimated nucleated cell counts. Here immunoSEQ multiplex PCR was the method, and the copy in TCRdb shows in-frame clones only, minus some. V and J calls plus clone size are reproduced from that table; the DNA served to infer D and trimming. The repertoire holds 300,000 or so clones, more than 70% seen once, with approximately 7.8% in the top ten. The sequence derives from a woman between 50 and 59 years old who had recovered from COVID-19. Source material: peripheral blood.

CDR3: CSARLAGSYNEQFF. The CDR3 coding sequence is TGCAGCGCTCGACTAGCGGGCTCCTACAATGAGCAGTTCTTC. J is TRBJ2-1 and V is TRBV29-1, with TRBD2 identical over 10 bases. Trimming at V came to 7 bases and at J to 0 bases, leaving 3 bases not matched to a gene. Germline V CDR1 and CDR2: SQVTM, ANQGSEA. The CDR3 loop spans 14 amino acids.